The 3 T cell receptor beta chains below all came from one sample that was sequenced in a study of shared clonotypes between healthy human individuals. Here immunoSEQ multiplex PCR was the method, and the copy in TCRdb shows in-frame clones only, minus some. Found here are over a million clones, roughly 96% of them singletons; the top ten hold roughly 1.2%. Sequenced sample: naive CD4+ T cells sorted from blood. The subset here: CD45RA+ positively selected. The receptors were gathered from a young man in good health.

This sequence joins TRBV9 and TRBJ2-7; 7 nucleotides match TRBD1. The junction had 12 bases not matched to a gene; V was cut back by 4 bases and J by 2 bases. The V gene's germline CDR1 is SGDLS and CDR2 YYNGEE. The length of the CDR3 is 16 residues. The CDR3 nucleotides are TGTGCCAGCAGCAAGGCAGGACAGGCGACCCCCTACGAGCAGTACTTC. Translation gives CASSKAGQATPYEQYF.

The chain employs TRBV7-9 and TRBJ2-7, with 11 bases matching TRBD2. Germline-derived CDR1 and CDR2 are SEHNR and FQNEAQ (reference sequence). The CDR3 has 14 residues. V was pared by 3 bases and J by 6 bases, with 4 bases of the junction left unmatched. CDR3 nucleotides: TGTGCCAGCAGCTTCCCTCTAGCGGGAGGCGAGCAGTACTTC. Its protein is CASSFPLAGGEQYF.

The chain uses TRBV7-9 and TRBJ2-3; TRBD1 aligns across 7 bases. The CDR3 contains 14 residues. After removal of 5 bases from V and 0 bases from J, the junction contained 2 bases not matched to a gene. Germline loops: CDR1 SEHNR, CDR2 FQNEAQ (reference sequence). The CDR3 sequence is CASSVTGSTDTQYF. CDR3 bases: TGTGCCAGCAGCGTGACAGGGAGCACAGATACGCAGTATTTT. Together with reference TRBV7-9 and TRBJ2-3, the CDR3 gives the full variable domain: DTGVSQNPRHKITKRGQNVTFRCDPISEHNRLYWYRQTLGQGPEFLTYFQNEAQLEKSRLLSDRFSAERPKGSFSTLEIQRTEQGDSAMYLCASSVTGSTDTQYFGPGTRLTVL.